The 23 T cell receptor beta chains reported below all come from one sample, sequenced in a study of graft-versus-host responses after intestinal transplantation. Antigens for these TCRs are unknown. TCRdb's copy holds only in-frame clones and misses some; the assay was immunoSEQ multiplex PCR. The sample lists roughly 110,000 clones; 87% were seen once. Sequenced here: unstimulated CD4+ T cells sorted from spleen or lymph node cells, sampled before transplant. The receptors were gathered from a human donor who was the organ donor for an intestinal transplant.

In this sample, this clone turned up a few times. The gene calls are TRBV20-1 and TRBJ1-3, with 7 nucleotides matching TRBD1. With V trimmed by 7 bases and J by 6 bases, 3 bases remained unmatched. The CDR3 is 11 residues long. CDR1 DFQATT and CDR2 SNEGSKA come from the germline V gene (reference sequence). In DNA form, the CDR3 reads TGCAGTGGACAGGGTGAAAACACCATATATTTT. Translation gives CSGQGENTIYF.

The V and J genes are TRBV7-3 and TRBJ1-6, with 7 positions matching TRBD1. The J segment lost 9 bases and the V segment lost 2 bases, leaving 10 bases of the junction unmatched. This CDR3 comprises 16 residues. Germline values: CDR1 SGHTA, CDR2 FQGTGA. CDR3 region: CASSLLDRDLGSPLHF. CDR3 nucleotide sequence: TGTGCCAGCAGCTTACTAGACAGGGATTTGGGTTCACCCCTCCACTTT.

The chain recombines TRBV5-4 with TRBJ2-7; 10 nucleotides agree with TRBD1. From germline, CDR1 is SGHNT and CDR2 YYREEE (reference sequence). After removal of 4 bases from V and 1 base from J, the junction contained 5 bases not matched to a gene. This CDR3 contains 15 residues. The CDR3 DNA sequence: TGTGCCAGCAGCAGACCGGGACAGGGGTCCTACGAGCAGTACTTC. Protein: CASSRPGQGSYEQYF.

CDR3 in amino acids: CASSQQGEVDTQYF. As DNA, the CDR3 is TGTGCCAGCAGCCAACAGGGGGAGGTAGATACGCAGTATTTT. This chain connects TRBV11-3 to TRBJ2-3, with 8 bases lining up with TRBD1. Germline values: CDR1 SGHNT, CDR2 YENEEA. This CDR3 is 14 amino acids long. Losses at the gene ends were 5 bases for V and 5 bases for J; bases not matched to a gene: 6.

V usage is TRBV5-4 and J usage is TRBJ1-4; possibly TRBD1 for D (5 bases). From germline, CDR1 is SGHNT and CDR2 YYREEE (reference sequence). The CDR3 totals 14 residues. Trimming cost V 4 bases and J 3 bases, with 10 bases left between them. The CDR3, as DNA: TGTGCCAGCAGCACGCAGGGTCCTAATGAAAAACTGTTTTTT. Protein product: CASSTQGPNEKLFF.

The rearrangement uses TRBV6-5 and TRBJ2-7; TRBD2 is a possible D gene (5 bases). The CDR3 consists of 15 residues. Germline V gene sequence: CDR1 MNHEY, CDR2 SVGAGI. V shed 5 bases and J shed 0 bases, with 14 bases lying between them. The CDR3 region is CASSPGFGSSYEQYF. The CDR3 nucleotides read TGTGCCAGCAGTCCGGGCTTTGGGAGCTCCTACGAGCAGTACTTC.

The V gene is TRBV5-6, the J gene TRBJ2-7, with 8 positions matching TRBD2. Per germline, CDR1 SGHDT and CDR2 YYEEEE. The ends lost 0 bases at V and 4 bases at J; junction bases unmatched: 9. This CDR3 has 16 residues. In DNA, the CDR3 is TGTGCCAGCAGCTTGGCTGGGAGCGGGAGTCGGTACGAGCAGTACTTC. This sequence encodes CASSLAGSGSRYEQYF.

V is TRBV6-1 and J is TRBJ2-7; TRBD1 matches 7 bases. Germline lookup yields CDR1 MNHNS and CDR2 SASEGT. Germline trimming cut 5 bases from V and 4 bases from J; bases unmatched to any gene: 11. The CDR3 consists of 15 residues. DNA for the CDR3: TGTGCCAGCAGTACCCAGGACAGGTTATCTTACGAGCAGTACTTC. This sequence encodes CASSTQDRLSYEQYF.

The CDR3 sequence is CASSLTSGTDTQYF. In DNA, the CDR3 is TGTGCCAGCAGCTTGACTAGCGGCACAGATACGCAGTATTTT. The chain combines TRBV5-4 with TRBJ2-3; 7 bases fit TRBD2. The length of the CDR3 is 14 residues. The junction had 0 bases not matched to a gene; V was cut back by 1 base and J by 1 base. Germline V lookup: CDR1 SGHNT, CDR2 YYREEE (reference sequence). Full variable domain (missing parts from reference TRBV5-4 and TRBJ2-3): ETGVTQSPTHLIKTRGQQVTLRCSSQSGHNTVSWYQQALGQGPQFIFQYYREEENGRGNFPPRFSGLQFPNYSSELNVNALELDDSALYLCASSLTSGTDTQYFGPGTRLTVL.

The chain couples TRBV7-2 to TRBJ2-6; D possibly corresponds to TRBD1 (5 bases). Between the trimmed V and J ends, which lost 5 bases and 0 bases, there was a span of 20 bases. CDR1 SGHTA and CDR2 FQGNSA come from the germline V gene. The CDR3 contains 19 residues. CDR3 amino acids: CASSPIYYRSTSGANVLTF. As DNA, the CDR3 is TGTGCCAGCAGCCCAATTTACTACAGGTCTACCTCTGGGGCCAACGTCCTGACTTTC.

CDR3 protein: CSVIAGANTGELFF. The CDR3 nucleotides read TGCAGCGTTATAGCGGGGGCGAACACCGGGGAGCTGTTTTTT. V is TRBV29-1 and J is TRBJ2-2; 9 bases are a match to TRBD2. Germline V gene data show CDR1 as SQVTM and CDR2 as ANQGSEA. J was trimmed by 0 bases and V by 5 bases; bases with no gene match: 1. This CDR3 region has 14 residues.

The chain uses TRBV10-2 and TRBJ2-2, with 15 bases fitting TRBD2. Unmatched junction bases numbered 3, after V lost 10 bases and J lost 6 bases. CDR1 is WSHSY, CDR2 SAAADI, per germline. The CDR3 is 14 residues long. CDR3: CAIRTSGGAGELFF. The CDR3, as DNA: TGCGCCATCAGGACTAGCGGGGGGGCCGGGGAGCTGTTTTTT.

The rearrangement links TRBV9 to TRBJ2-1, with D unresolved. Per the germline V gene, CDR1 is SGDLS and CDR2 is YYNGEE. V shed 0 bases and J shed 4 bases, with 11 bases lying between them. The CDR3 runs to 15 residues. The CDR3 DNA reads as TGTGCCAGCAGCGTAGGACCCCCAACTTACAATGAGCAGTTCTTC. Encoded protein: CASSVGPPTYNEQFF.

This clone has more than one count but fewer than ten. This chain uses TRBV7-9 with TRBJ1-3; D ambiguous. The V gene's germline CDR1 is SEHNR and CDR2 FQNEAQ (reference sequence). CDR3 length equals 16 residues. V gave up 0 bases and J gave up 4 bases, with 13 bases separating them. The CDR3 reads CASSLARGLGGNTIYF. CDR3 nucleotides: TGTGCCAGCAGCTTAGCGCGCGGCCTCGGGGGAAACACCATATATTTT.

The chain has TRBV6-1 and TRBJ1-6; D perhaps matches TRBD1 (5 bases). Germline values: CDR1 MNHNS, CDR2 SASEGT. CDR3 length: 17 amino acids. Trimming removed 0 bases at V and 7 bases at J, with 16 bases between. CDR3 residues: CASSEAKGGAGNSPLHF. DNA for the CDR3: TGTGCCAGCAGTGAAGCGAAAGGAGGGGCAGGGAATTCACCCCTCCACTTT.

The chain is built from TRBV5-6 and TRBJ1-2, with D maybe TRBD1 (6 bases). V lost 4 bases, J lost 0 bases, and 10 bases lay in between. Germline CDR1 SGHDT, CDR2 YYEEEE. The CDR3 is made up of 14 amino acids. The CDR3 here is CASSAGAANYGYTF. CDR3 DNA sequence: TGTGCCAGCAGCGCAGGGGCAGCTAACTATGGCTACACCTTC.

The genes are TRBV7-2 and TRBJ2-7, with TRBD2 identical over 14 bases. This CDR3 has 17 amino acids. Germline CDR1 SGHTA, CDR2 FQGNSA. V lost 1 base, J lost 5 bases, and 7 bases stayed unmatched. DNA for the CDR3: TGTGCCAGCAGCTTAGTGGGGACTAGCGGGGGAGGGAACGAGCAGTACTTC. It is translated as CASSLVGTSGGGNEQYF.

This chain uses TRBV21-1 with TRBJ1-1. TRBV21-1 is a documented pseudogene. The CDR3 contains 16 residues. The CDR3 sequence: CASSNSPGHFFTEAFF. For the CDR3, the DNA is TGTGCCAGCAGCAATAGTCCCGGTCATTTTTTCACTGAAGCTTTCTTT.

The CDR3 coding sequence is TGTGCCAGCAGACGACAGGGGGCTAACTATGGCTACACCTTC. Translation gives CASRRQGANYGYTF. This chain connects TRBV6-6 to TRBJ1-2, with 9 bases lining up with TRBD1. Germline V gives CDR1 MNHNY, CDR2 SVGAGI (reference sequence). After removal of 6 bases from V and 0 bases from J, the junction contained 2 bases not matched to a gene. CDR3 length equals 14 residues.

CDR3 sequence: CASSQDRAGYGYTF. In DNA form, the CDR3 reads TGCGCCAGCAGCCAAGACAGGGCCGGCTATGGCTACACCTTC. J is TRBJ1-2 and V is TRBV10-1; 7 bases agree with TRBD1. This CDR3 contains 14 residues. Losses at the gene ends were 6 bases for V and 4 bases for J; bases not matched to a gene: 8. CDR1 is WNHNN and CDR2 is SYGVQD in the germline V gene (reference sequence).

The V and J genes are TRBV6-1 and TRBJ1-6, with a weak D call TRBD1 (5 bases). The length of the CDR3 is 15 residues. From germline, CDR1 is MNHNS and CDR2 SASEGT. Trimming shortened V by 5 bases and J by 9 bases, and 17 bases separated the two germline ends. DNA of the CDR3: TGTGCCAGCAGTTTCCGGGGCTATCGGGGTTCACCCCTCCACTTT. As protein: CASSFRGYRGSPLHF.

The chain links TRBV10-1 to TRBJ1-3; D uncertain. Germline assignment: CDR1 WNHNN and CDR2 SYGVQD (reference sequence). V lost 4 bases and J lost 0, with 7 bases in between. CDR3 length: 14 residues. The CDR3 nucleotides read TGCGCCAGCAGTGTTGGAGCCTCTGGAAACACCATATATTTT. The encoded protein is CASSVGASGNTIYF.

CDR3 coding DNA: TGTGCCAGCAGATCAACGGGGGATAGTGCAACTAATGAAAAACTGTTTTTT. Translating it yields CASRSTGDSATNEKLFF. The V gene is TRBV11-3, the J gene TRBJ1-4, with TRBD1 as a possible D gene (5 bases). Germline lookup yields CDR1 SGHNT and CDR2 YENEEA. CDR3 length equals 17 residues. Trimming took off 6 bases at V and 0 bases at J, with 17 bases between the two ends. The full variable domain, its missing parts supplied by reference TRBV11-3 and TRBJ1-4, is EAGVVQSPRYKIIEKKQPVAFWCNPISGHNTLYWYLQNLGQGPELLIRYENEEAVDDSQLPKDRFSAERLKGVDSTLKIQPAELGDSAVYLCASRSTGDSATNEKLFFGSGTQLSVL.